The 19 T cell receptor beta chains given below trace back to one sample, sequenced in a study of blood T cell repertoires in COVID-19 (dated by TCRdb to 2020 to 2022). Library method: the immunoSEQ multiplex PCR assay. TCRdb's version of the immuneACCESS table is confined to in-frame rearrangements and falls short of the full clone set. An unresolved V gene accounts for under half of the shortfall where checked; the remainder is of unknown origin. The sample has 350,000 to 450,000 clones on record, approximately 86% of them singletons. The ten largest clones capture under 8.5% of the sample. Sequencing was done on a sample of peripheral blood. The receptors originated from a woman aged 55-69 years with COVID-19, enrolled during active disease.

This chain's CDR3 is CASSPTGSSYNEQFF. CDR3 DNA: TGTGCCAGCAGCCCAACAGGGAGCTCCTACAATGAGCAGTTCTTC. This chain links TRBV5-8 with TRBJ2-1; tentatively, D is TRBD1 (6 bases). Per germline, CDR1 SGHTS and CDR2 YDEGEE. The CDR3 extends over 15 amino acids. Trimming removed 4 bases from V and 0 bases from J, with 11 bases in between.

The gene calls are TRBV12-5 and TRBJ1-1; 7 nucleotides agree with TRBD1. CDR3 length: 13 amino acids. After removal of 5 bases from V and 4 bases from J, the junction contained 4 bases not matched to a gene. Germline assignment: CDR1 LGHNT and CDR2 FRNRAP. This chain's CDR3 is CASGRGPGTEAFF. Written as DNA, the CDR3 is TGTGCTAGTGGTAGGGGGCCGGGCACTGAAGCTTTCTTT.

In this sample, this clone turned up once. The chain has TRBV3-1 (or the pseudogene TRBV3-2) and TRBJ2-7; 9 bases are shared with TRBD1. The CDR3 loop spans 15 amino acids. Germline V gene lookup returns CDR1 LGHDT and CDR2 YNNKEL (reference sequence). V lost 4 bases to trimming and J lost 1 base; unmatched junction nucleotides: 5. The CDR3 region has the DNA TGTGCCAGCAGCCCAACCGGGACAGGGTCCTACGAGCAGTACTTC. Translating gives CASSPTGTGSYEQYF.

V is TRBV6-5 and J is TRBJ1-1; 8 bases agree with TRBD1. After removal of 5 bases from V and 2 bases from J, the junction contained 4 bases not matched to a gene. Germline assignment: CDR1 MNHEY and CDR2 SVGAGI. The CDR3 spans 14 residues. In nucleotides, the CDR3 is TGTGCCAGCAGTAGAGGGACAGGAAACACTGAAGCTTTCTTT. Translation: CASSRGTGNTEAFF.

The table lists this clone with a few counts. V usage is TRBV6-2 or TRBV6-3 and J usage is TRBJ1-2; 10 nucleotides line up with TRBD1. CDR3 size: 14 residues. CDR1 and CDR2 (germline): MNHEY, SVGEGT. The V gene end was trimmed by 0 bases and the J gene end by 13 bases; junction bases not matched to a gene: 8. The CDR3 DNA reads as TGTGCCAGCAGTTACTCCGGGACAGGGGACAAGTGCACCTTC. This gives the protein CASSYSGTGDKCTF.

V and J are TRBV6-5 and TRBJ1-5; 9 bases agree with TRBD1. The J segment lost 4 bases and the V segment lost 2 bases, leaving 0 bases of the junction unmatched. This CDR3 region has 14 residues. CDR1 MNHEY and CDR2 SVGAGI come from the germline V gene. CDR3 residues: CASSYDRGNQPQHF. The DNA for the CDR3 is TGTGCCAGCAGTTACGACAGGGGGAATCAGCCCCAGCATTTT.

The chain uses TRBV10-3 and TRBJ2-3; TRBD1 might be the D (5 bases). Trimming left V 2 bases short and J 0 bases short, with 9 bases between. Germline V gene lookup returns CDR1 ENHRY and CDR2 SYGVKD. CDR3 length: 15 residues. The CDR3 bases are TGTGCCATCAGTGAGCCAGGGATTAGCACAGATACGCAGTATTTT. Translated, it gives CAISEPGISTDTQYF.

This chain links TRBV7-6 with TRBJ1-2; D is possibly TRBD1 (5 bases). The CDR3 extends over 17 amino acids. Germline loops: CDR1 SGHVS, CDR2 FNYEAQ. The V and J ends lost 5 bases and 0 bases respectively, with 19 bases between them. CDR3 nucleotides: TGTGCCAGCAGCCCTTTCCGGGGGTGGCTTTCTAACTATGGCTACACCTTC. This codes for CASSPFRGWLSNYGYTF.

The CDR3 protein is CAGERKTGQVLGEQYF. In DNA, the CDR3 is TGTGCCGGAGAGCGGAAGACGGGACAGGTACTGGGAGAGCAGTACTTC. The chain couples TRBV30 to TRBJ2-7, with 8 bases identical to TRBD1. J lost 7 bases, V lost 8 bases, and 22 bases had no gene match. This CDR3 spans 16 amino acids. CDR1 and CDR2 from the germline V gene are GTSNPN and SVGIG (reference sequence).

The V call is TRBV5-6, the J call TRBJ2-4; 7 nucleotides line up with TRBD1. CDR1 and CDR2 from the germline V gene are SGHDT and YYEEEE. V gave up 4 bases and J gave up 8 bases; unmatched junction bases: 15. There are 16 residues in the CDR3. The CDR3 region is CASSIPGQINGDIQYF. The CDR3 coding sequence is TGTGCCAGCAGCATTCCGGGACAGATAAACGGGGACATTCAGTACTTC.

The V call is TRBV7-3, the J call TRBJ2-2; tentatively, D is TRBD2 (5 bases). Germline V gives CDR1 SGHTA, CDR2 FQGTGA. CDR3 length equals 13 residues. V shed 2 bases and J shed 7 bases, with 8 bases lying between them. The CDR3 spells CASSLLGSGELFF. As DNA, the CDR3 is TGTGCCAGCAGCTTACTGGGGAGCGGGGAGCTGTTTTTT.

The rearrangement links TRBV27 to TRBJ2-5, with D possibly being TRBD1 (6 bases). V gave up 4 bases and J gave up 3 bases, with 15 bases separating them. Germline CDR1 and CDR2: MNHEY and SMNVEV (reference sequence). This CDR3 is 15 amino acids long. CDR3: CASSSTGHTKETQYF. The CDR3 coding sequence is TGTGCCAGCAGTTCAACAGGGCATACGAAAGAGACCCAGTACTTC.

The chain carries TRBV9 and TRBJ1-2; 9 nucleotides agree with TRBD1. The germline V gene encodes CDR1 SGDLS and CDR2 YYNGEE. V lost 0 bases to trimming and J lost 0 bases; unmatched junction nucleotides: 3. This CDR3 has 16 residues. CDR3 protein: CASSVGGQGANYGYTF. For the CDR3, the DNA is TGTGCCAGCAGCGTAGGGGGACAGGGAGCTAACTATGGCTACACCTTC.

This clone was detected only once. This rearrangement joins TRBV7-2 to TRBJ1-1; no definite D call. The germline CDR1 and CDR2 sequences are SGHTA and FQGNSA. CDR3 length equals 14 residues. The V and J ends lost 3 bases and 3 bases respectively, with 11 bases between them. DNA for the CDR3: TGTGCCAGCAGCTTCGACACTTCTTACACTGAAGCTTTCTTT. This encodes CASSFDTSYTEAFF.

This clone came up once. The chain employs TRBV29-1 and TRBJ2-1, with TRBD2 matching 10 bases. The germline CDR1 and CDR2 sequences are SQVTM and ANQGSEA. There are 17 residues in the CDR3. V shed 1 base and J 4 bases; nucleotides not matched to a gene: 10. This CDR3 is CSVEGGLTSGDYNEQFF. The DNA for the CDR3 is TGCAGCGTTGAAGGCGGGCTTACTAGCGGGGATTACAATGAGCAGTTCTTC.

The chain is built from TRBV6-5 and TRBJ1-5; no reliable D call. There are 15 residues in the CDR3. Trimming took off 4 bases at V and 3 bases at J, with 13 bases between the two ends. Germline V CDR1 and CDR2: MNHEY, SVGAGI. As DNA, the CDR3 is TGTGCCAGCAGTTTGGACGGGGATAACAATCAGCCCCAGCATTTT. Protein: CASSLDGDNNQPQHF.

The chain couples TRBV7-8 to TRBJ2-2, with 9 bases aligning to TRBD2. Germline CDR1 SGHVS, CDR2 FQNEAQ. CDR3 size: 16 residues. Trimming cost V 1 base and J 3 bases; bases outside gene matches: 3. In DNA, the CDR3 is TGTGCCAGCAGCTTAGGGCAGCGGGGGGACACCGGGGAGCTGTTTTTT. Protein product: CASSLGQRGDTGELFF.

The rearrangement links TRBV3-1 (or the pseudogene TRBV3-2) to TRBJ2-6; D is unresolved. Trimming stripped 7 bases from V and 0 bases from J, with 7 bases between. Per germline, CDR1 LGHDT and CDR2 YNNKEL (reference sequence). The CDR3 is made up of 14 amino acids. The CDR3 loop is CASNQASGANVLTF. The CDR3 DNA follows: TGTGCCAGCAACCAGGCCTCTGGGGCCAACGTCCTGACTTTC.

A single count supports this clone. The chain links TRBV6-5 to TRBJ2-1, with D possibly being TRBD2 (7 bases). The CDR3 sequence is 16 residues long. V was pared by 2 bases and J by 6 bases, with 17 bases between. Germline loops: CDR1 MNHEY, CDR2 SVGAGI. CDR3: CASSYGGGGPANEQFF. The DNA for the CDR3 is TGTGCCAGCAGTTACGGTGGGGGGGGGCCTGCCAATGAGCAGTTCTTC.